The subject of this entry is one T cell receptor (beta chain). V lost 3 bases to trimming and J lost 3 bases, with 9 bases between them. The CDR3 sequence is 14 residues long. Germline V CDR1 and CDR2: MNHEY, SMNVEV (reference sequence). The data were taken from a study of blood T cell repertoires in COVID-19. In the authors' methods: Reference gene primer amplification in the assay estimated nucleated cell counts. Here immunoSEQ multiplex PCR was the method, and the copy in TCRdb shows in-frame clones only, minus some. The DNA gave D and trimming, while V, J and clone size come from that table. The sample records 150,000 to 200,000 clones, about three quarters being singletons.

The sequenced sample was peripheral blood. The receptor was isolated from an elderly woman with active or convalescent COVID-19. The rearrangement joins TRBV27 to TRBJ1-5; no clear D. The CDR3 loop is CASSLTQNNQPQHF. Here the CDR3 DNA reads TGTGCCAGCAGTTTGACACAGAACAATCAGCCCCAGCATTTT.